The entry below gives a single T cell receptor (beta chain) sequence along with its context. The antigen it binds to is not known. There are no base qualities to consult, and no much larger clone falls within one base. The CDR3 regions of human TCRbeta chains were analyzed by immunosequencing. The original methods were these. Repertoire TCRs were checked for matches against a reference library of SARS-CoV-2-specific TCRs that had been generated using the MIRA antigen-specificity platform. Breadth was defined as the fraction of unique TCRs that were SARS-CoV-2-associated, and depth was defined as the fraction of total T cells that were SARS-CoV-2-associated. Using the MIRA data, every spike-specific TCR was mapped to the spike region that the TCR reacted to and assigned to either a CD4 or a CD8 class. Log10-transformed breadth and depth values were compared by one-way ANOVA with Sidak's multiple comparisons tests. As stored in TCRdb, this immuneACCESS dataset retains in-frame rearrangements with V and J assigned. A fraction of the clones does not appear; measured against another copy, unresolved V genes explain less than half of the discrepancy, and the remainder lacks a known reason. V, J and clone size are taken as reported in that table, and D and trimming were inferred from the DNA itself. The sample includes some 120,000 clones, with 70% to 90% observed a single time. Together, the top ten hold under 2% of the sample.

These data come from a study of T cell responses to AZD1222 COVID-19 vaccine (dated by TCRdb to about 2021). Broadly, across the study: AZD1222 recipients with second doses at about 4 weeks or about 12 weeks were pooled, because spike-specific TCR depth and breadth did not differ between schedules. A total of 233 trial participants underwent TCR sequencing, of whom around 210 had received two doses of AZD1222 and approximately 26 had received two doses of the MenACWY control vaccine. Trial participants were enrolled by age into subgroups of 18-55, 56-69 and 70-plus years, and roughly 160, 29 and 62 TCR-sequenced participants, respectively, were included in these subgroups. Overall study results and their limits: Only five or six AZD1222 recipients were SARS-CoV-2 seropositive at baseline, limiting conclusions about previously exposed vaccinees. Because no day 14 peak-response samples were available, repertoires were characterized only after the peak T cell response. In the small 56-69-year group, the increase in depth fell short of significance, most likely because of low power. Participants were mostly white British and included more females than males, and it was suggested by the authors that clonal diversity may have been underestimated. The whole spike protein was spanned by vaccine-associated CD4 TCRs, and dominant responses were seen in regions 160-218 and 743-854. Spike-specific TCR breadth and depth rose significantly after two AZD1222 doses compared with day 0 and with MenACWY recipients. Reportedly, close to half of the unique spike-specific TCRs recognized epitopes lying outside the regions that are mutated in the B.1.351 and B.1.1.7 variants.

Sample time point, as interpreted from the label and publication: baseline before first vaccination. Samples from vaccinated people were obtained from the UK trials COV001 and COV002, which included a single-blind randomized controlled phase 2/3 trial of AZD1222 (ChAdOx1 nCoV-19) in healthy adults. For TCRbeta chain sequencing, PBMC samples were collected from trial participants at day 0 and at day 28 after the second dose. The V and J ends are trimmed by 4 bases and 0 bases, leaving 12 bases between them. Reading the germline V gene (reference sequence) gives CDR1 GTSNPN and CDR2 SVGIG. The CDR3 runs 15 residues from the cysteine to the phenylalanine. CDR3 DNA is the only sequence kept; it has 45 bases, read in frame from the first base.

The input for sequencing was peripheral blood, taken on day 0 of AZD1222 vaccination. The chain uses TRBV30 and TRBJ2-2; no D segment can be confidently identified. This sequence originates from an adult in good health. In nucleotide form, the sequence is TGTGCCTGGACTAATCAGGCGACGAACACCGGGGAGCTGTTTTTT. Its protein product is CAWTNQATNTGELFF.